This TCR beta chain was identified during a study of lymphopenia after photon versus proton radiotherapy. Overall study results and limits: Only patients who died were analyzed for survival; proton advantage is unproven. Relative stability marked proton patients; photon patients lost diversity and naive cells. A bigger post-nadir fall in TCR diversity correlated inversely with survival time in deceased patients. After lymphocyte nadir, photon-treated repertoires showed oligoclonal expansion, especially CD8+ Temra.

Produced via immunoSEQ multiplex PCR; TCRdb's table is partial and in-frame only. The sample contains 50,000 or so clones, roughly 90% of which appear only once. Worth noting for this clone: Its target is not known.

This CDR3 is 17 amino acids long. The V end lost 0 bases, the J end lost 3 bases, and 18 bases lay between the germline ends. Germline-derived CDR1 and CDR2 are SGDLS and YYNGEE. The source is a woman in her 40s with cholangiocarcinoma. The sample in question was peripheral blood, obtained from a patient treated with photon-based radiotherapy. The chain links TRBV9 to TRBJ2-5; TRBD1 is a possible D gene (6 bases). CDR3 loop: CASSVVVSRGFKETQYF. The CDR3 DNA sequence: TGTGCCAGCAGCGTAGTAGTCAGTAGGGGGTTTAAAGAGACCCAGTACTTC.